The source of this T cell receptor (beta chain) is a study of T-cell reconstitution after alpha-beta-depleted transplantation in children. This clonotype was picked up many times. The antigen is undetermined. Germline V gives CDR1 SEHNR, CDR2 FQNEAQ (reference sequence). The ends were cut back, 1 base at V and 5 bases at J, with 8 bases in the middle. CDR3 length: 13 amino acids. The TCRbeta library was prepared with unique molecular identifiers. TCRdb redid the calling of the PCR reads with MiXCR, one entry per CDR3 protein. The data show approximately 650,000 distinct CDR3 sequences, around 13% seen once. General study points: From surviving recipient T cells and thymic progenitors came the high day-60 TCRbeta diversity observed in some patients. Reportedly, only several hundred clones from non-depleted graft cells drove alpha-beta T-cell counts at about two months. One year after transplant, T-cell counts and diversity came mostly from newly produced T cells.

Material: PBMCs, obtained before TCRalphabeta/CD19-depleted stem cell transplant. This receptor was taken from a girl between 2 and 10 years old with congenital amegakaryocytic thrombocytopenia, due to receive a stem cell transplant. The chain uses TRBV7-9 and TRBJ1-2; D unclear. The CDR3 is CASSLVGIYGYTF. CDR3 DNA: TGTGCCAGCAGCTTAGTGGGCATTTATGGCTACACCTTC.